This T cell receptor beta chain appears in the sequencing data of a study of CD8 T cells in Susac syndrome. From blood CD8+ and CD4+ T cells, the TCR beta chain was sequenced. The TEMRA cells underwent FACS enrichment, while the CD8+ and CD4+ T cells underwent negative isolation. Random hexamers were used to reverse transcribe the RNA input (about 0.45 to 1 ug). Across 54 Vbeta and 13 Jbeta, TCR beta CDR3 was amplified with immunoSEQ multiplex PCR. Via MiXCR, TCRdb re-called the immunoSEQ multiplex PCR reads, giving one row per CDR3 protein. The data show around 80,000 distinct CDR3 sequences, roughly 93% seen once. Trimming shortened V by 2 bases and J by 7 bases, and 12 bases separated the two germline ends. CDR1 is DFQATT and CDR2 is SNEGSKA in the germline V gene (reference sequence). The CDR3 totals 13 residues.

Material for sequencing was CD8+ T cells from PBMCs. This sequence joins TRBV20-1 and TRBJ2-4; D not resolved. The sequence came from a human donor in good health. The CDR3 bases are TGCAGTGCTAGATTTGGCCCCAGGAACATTCAGTACTTC. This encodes CSARFGPRNIQYF.